This record covers a single T cell receptor beta chain. Its antigen remains unknown. This sample stems from a study of cytomegalovirus exposure and HLA in healthy donors. CDR1 is MNHEY, CDR2 SVGAGI, per germline. Trimming cost V 8 bases and J 4 bases; bases outside gene matches: 4. This CDR3 has 13 residues. PCR primers comprised 60 Vbeta and 13 Jbeta primers. The protocol was immunoSEQ multiplex PCR, while the TCRdb copy is restricted to in-frame clones and leaves out a portion. The sample consists of around 150,000 clones, roughly 80% of them appearing once. General study findings and limits: Three chains linked to CMV were shown in vitro to be specific for CMV antigens. Among immune exposure information, only CMV serostatus was available. The dataset shows that most TCR sequences were rare, while some public TCRs occurred in many donors.

The sample comprised PBMCs. The chain links TRBV6-5 to TRBJ1-5; 8 positions match TRBD1. The TCR was taken from a female donor in good health and CMV-seronegative. The CDR3 DNA reads TGTGCCAGCGGACAGGGAGGGAATCAGCCCCAGCATTTT. It encodes CASGQGGNQPQHF.